The 29 T cell receptor beta chains below come from one sample, sequenced in a study of T cell responses to AZD1222 COVID-19 vaccine. The data were produced by immunoSEQ multiplex PCR, yet TCRdb's version contains in-frame clones alone and is incomplete. The sample lists under 50,000 clones, 70% to 90% occurring once. Here the sequenced sample was peripheral blood, taken 28 days after the second AZD1222 dose. These receptors were collected from an adult who received the AZD1222 COVID-19 vaccine.

J is TRBJ2-5 and V is TRBV27, with D perhaps matching TRBD1 or TRBD2 (5 bases each). Trimming stripped 3 bases from V and 1 base from J, with 9 bases between. Germline values: CDR1 MNHEY, CDR2 SMNVEV (reference sequence). This CDR3 is built from 14 residues. CDR3 loop: CASSLGVRQETQYF. CDR3 nucleotides: TGTGCCAGCAGTTTGGGGGTCCGCCAAGAGACCCAGTACTTC.

The chain uses TRBV14 and TRBJ2-5; TRBD1 aligns across 7 bases. V shed 4 bases and J 0 bases; nucleotides not matched to a gene: 5. This CDR3 contains 15 residues. Germline CDR1 is SGHDN and CDR2 is FVKESK. The CDR3 DNA is TGTGCCAGCAGCCTTGGGACAGTCTACCAAGAGACCCAGTACTTC. Amino acid sequence: CASSLGTVYQETQYF.

The CDR3 coding sequence is TGTGCCAGCCGGGGTGTTTCCCTGGCCTATAGCAATCAGCCCCAGCATTTT. This sequence encodes CASRGVSLAYSNQPQHF. The chain recombines TRBV27 with TRBJ1-5; the D is unclear. V was clipped by 8 bases and J by 0 bases, with 20 bases between them. CDR3 size: 17 residues. CDR1 is MNHEY and CDR2 is SMNVEV in the germline V gene (reference sequence).

The chain employs TRBV7-6 and TRBJ2-1; 7 bases map to TRBD2. Per germline, CDR1 SGHVS and CDR2 FNYEAQ. Trimming took 0 bases from V and 0 from J; bases not matched to a gene: 5. This CDR3 has 17 residues. The CDR3 loop reads CASSLAGGSVSYNEQFF. The CDR3 bases are TGTGCCAGCAGCTTAGCGGGCGGGAGTGTCTCCTACAATGAGCAGTTCTTC.

This chain joins TRBV7-9 and TRBJ1-1, with D perhaps matching TRBD1 (5 bases). The CDR3 length is 14 residues. From germline, CDR1 is SEHNR and CDR2 FQNEAQ (reference sequence). Trimming removed 5 bases from V and 0 bases from J, with 10 bases in between. CDR3: CASSPGGVNTEAFF. CDR3 coding DNA: TGTGCCAGCAGCCCTGGAGGGGTGAACACTGAAGCTTTCTTT. Together with reference TRBV7-9 and TRBJ1-1, the CDR3 gives the full variable domain: DTGVSQNPRHKITKRGQNVTFRCDPISEHNRLYWYRQTLGQGPEFLTYFQNEAQLEKSRLLSDRFSAERPKGSFSTLEIQRTEQGDSAMYLCASSPGGVNTEAFFGQGTRLTVV.

Here the CDR3 DNA reads TGTGCCAGTAGTATCCGGACTAGCGTGATGGATAGCACAGATACGCAGTATTTT. Encoded protein: CASSIRTSVMDSTDTQYF. The rearrangement links TRBV19 to TRBJ2-3, with 9 bases lining up with TRBD2. The trim removed 3 bases at V and 0 bases at J, leaving 10 bases unmatched. The CDR3 has 18 residues. The germline V gene encodes CDR1 LNHDA and CDR2 SQIVND (reference sequence). The whole variable domain, remainder taken from reference TRBV19 and TRBJ2-3, is DGGITQSPKYLFRKEGQNVTLSCEQNLNHDAMYWYRQDPGQGLRLIYYSQIVNDFQKGDIAEGYSVSREKKESFPLTVTSAQKNPTAFYLCASSIRTSVMDSTDTQYFGPGTRLTVL.

The chain uses TRBV5-1 and TRBJ2-5, with D perhaps matching TRBD2 (7 bases). The CDR3 consists of 17 residues. V was clipped by 1 base and J by 2 bases, with 18 bases between them. CDR1 is SGHRS and CDR2 is YFSETQ in the germline V gene. Here the CDR3 DNA reads TGCGCCAGCAGCTTGCCTGCCGGGGGGCAGGAACAAGAGACCCAGTACTTC. It codes for CASSLPAGGQEQETQYF.

The rearrangement joins TRBV6-5 to TRBJ1-1; TRBD1 aligns across 7 bases. Per germline, CDR1 MNHEY and CDR2 SVGAGI. The CDR3 contains 12 residues. The V and J ends lost 5 bases and 7 bases, in that order; junction bases with no gene match: 4. The CDR3 DNA reads as TGTGCCAGCAGTCGGACAGGTATTGAAGCTTTCTTT. It encodes CASSRTGIEAFF.

This chain joins TRBV28 and TRBJ2-1; 7 bases agree with TRBD2. This CDR3 spans 14 amino acids. Per germline, CDR1 MDHEN and CDR2 SYDVKM. Unmatched junction bases numbered 11, after V lost 7 bases and J lost 8 bases. In DNA, the CDR3 is TGTGCCAGCATCCTCGCGGCGGGAGAGTATGAGCAGTTCTTC. This translates into CASILAAGEYEQFF.

This chain uses TRBV4-2 with TRBJ2-1; 8 bases match TRBD2. V was pared by 4 bases and J by 2 bases, with 4 bases of the junction left unmatched. CDR1 LGHNA and CDR2 YNFKEQ come from the germline V gene. This CDR3 spans 15 amino acids. The DNA of the CDR3 is TGTGCCAGCAGCCCCGGACTAGCAGCCTACAATGAGCAGTTCTTC. Translation: CASSPGLAAYNEQFF.

On this clone itself: Other DNA sequences in the sample encode the same CDR3. J is TRBJ2-3 and V is TRBV7-3; D unclear. The CDR3 loop spans 14 amino acids. Trimming left V 1 base short and J 0 bases short, with 5 bases between. CDR1 SGHTA and CDR2 FQGTGA come from the germline V gene. As DNA, the CDR3 is TGTGCCAGCAGCTTAATGGGCAGCACAGATACGCAGTATTTT. It is translated as CASSLMGSTDTQYF.

The gene calls are TRBV5-4 and TRBJ1-1, with a possible D match to TRBD1 (6 bases). The ends were cut back, 0 bases at V and 0 bases at J, with 15 bases in the middle. This CDR3 has 17 residues. The germline V gene has CDR1 SGHNT and CDR2 YYREEE (reference sequence). The CDR3 DNA sequence: TGTGCCAGCAGCTTGGCTGGGACAACGGTGTTGAACACTGAAGCTTTCTTT. This gives the protein CASSLAGTTVLNTEAFF.

CDR3 sequence: CASREVMNTEAFF. CDR3 DNA sequence: TGTGCCAGCAGGGAAGTTATGAACACTGAAGCTTTCTTT. The chain employs TRBV28 and TRBJ1-1; no definite D call. The CDR3 runs to 13 residues. CDR1 MDHEN and CDR2 SYDVKM come from the germline V gene. V dropped 6 bases and J dropped 0 bases, with 8 bases sitting between them.

The chain employs TRBV18 and TRBJ2-7; 7 bases are a match to TRBD1. Germline CDR1 reads KGHSH; CDR2 reads LQKENI. Germline trimming cut 2 bases from V and 3 bases from J; bases unmatched to any gene: 4. The CDR3 extends over 14 amino acids. DNA for the CDR3: TGTGCCAGCTCACCATCAAGGACAGGCTACGAGCAGTACTTC. Amino acid sequence: CASSPSRTGYEQYF.

V gene TRBV5-4 combines with J gene TRBJ2-1, with TRBD2 matching 7 bases. The CDR3 spans 14 residues. J lost 9 bases, V lost 2 bases, and 8 bases had no gene match. CDR1 and CDR2 (germline): SGHNT, YYREEE (reference sequence). The CDR3 bases are TGTGCCAGCAGCTTCGTCGGGGGGAGGGCTGAGCAGTTCTTC. Translation gives CASSFVGGRAEQFF.

The rearrangement joins TRBV7-2 to TRBJ2-1, with D perhaps matching TRBD2 (6 bases). The CDR3 is 19 amino acids. V was shortened by 4 bases and J by 8 bases, with 30 bases between the two germline ends. Germline V gene lookup returns CDR1 SGHTA and CDR2 FQGNSA. CDR3 amino acids: CASSSKGGPRWEKWDEQFF. In DNA, the CDR3 is TGTGCCAGCAGCTCTAAAGGAGGGCCTCGGTGGGAAAAGTGGGATGAGCAGTTCTTC.

The chain recombines TRBV24-1 with TRBJ1-1; D gene uncertain. This CDR3 region has 15 residues. Trimming took off 2 bases at V and 3 bases at J, with 12 bases between the two ends. The V gene's germline CDR1 is KGHDR and CDR2 SFDVKD. CDR3 nucleotides: TGTGCCACCAGTGATTCCCAACTCGGGGACACTGAAGCTTTCTTT. This encodes CATSDSQLGDTEAFF.

The J gene is TRBJ2-3, the V gene TRBV14; no clear D. V was cut by 0 bases and J by 10 bases, with 11 bases left in between. This CDR3 is built from 13 residues. Looked up from germline, CDR1 is SGHDN and CDR2 is FVKESK. The CDR3 reads CASSQDIGYAQYF. As DNA, the CDR3 is TGTGCCAGCAGCCAAGATATTGGCTATGCGCAGTATTTT.

This chain joins TRBV29-1 and TRBJ2-1; 9 nucleotides line up with TRBD2. J lost 8 bases, V lost 7 bases, and 3 bases had no gene match. The CDR3 has 11 residues. In germline, CDR1 is SQVTM, CDR2 ANQGSEA. As DNA, the CDR3 is TGCAGCGGGGAGCGGGGGGATGAGCAGTTCTTC. Protein product: CSGERGDEQFF.

The rearrangement links TRBV15 to TRBJ2-7, with 7 nucleotides matching TRBD2. This CDR3 contains 15 residues. Losses at the gene ends were 0 bases for V and 3 bases for J; bases not matched to a gene: 5. Germline V lookup: CDR1 LNHNV, CDR2 YYDKDF (reference sequence). The CDR3 loop is CATSRESGDNYEQYF. Here the CDR3 DNA reads TGTGCCACCAGCAGAGAGAGCGGGGATAACTACGAGCAGTACTTC.

The chain combines TRBV6-6 with TRBJ2-2; 7 positions match TRBD1. V lost 5 bases and J lost 0; bases outside the gene matches: 9. This CDR3 has 17 amino acids. Germline V CDR1 and CDR2: MNHNY, SVGAGI (reference sequence). CDR3 DNA: TGTGCCAGCAGTCGGGACAGTTGGGCCGCGAACACCGGGGAGCTGTTTTTT. This encodes CASSRDSWAANTGELFF.

CDR3 sequence: CASSVAGSSWTGELFF. The CDR3 DNA follows: TGTGCCAGCAGCGTAGCAGGGTCCTCATGGACCGGGGAGCTGTTTTTT. The chain carries TRBV9 and TRBJ2-2; D is possibly TRBD1 (5 bases). V lost 0 bases to trimming and J lost 5 bases, with 14 bases between them. The CDR3 is made up of 16 amino acids. CDR1 and CDR2 (germline): SGDLS, YYNGEE. Full variable domain (rest looked up from reference TRBV9 and TRBJ2-2): DSGVTQTPKHLITATGQRVTLRCSPRSGDLSVYWYQQSLDQGLQFLIQYYNGEERAKGNILERFSAQQFPDLHSELNLSSLELGDSALYFCASSVAGSSWTGELFFGEGSRLTVL.

The genes are TRBV6-5 and TRBJ1-6, with a tentative D call TRBD1 (5 bases). V lost 2 bases and J 7 bases, leaving 9 bases between the germline ends. There are 14 residues in the CDR3. Germline V gene data show CDR1 as MNHEY and CDR2 as SVGAGI. The CDR3 spells CASSYEGQNSPLHF. The CDR3 coding sequence is TGTGCCAGCAGTTACGAGGGGCAGAATTCACCCCTCCACTTT.

The rearrangement links TRBV3-1 (or the pseudogene TRBV3-2) to TRBJ2-5, with a tentative D call TRBD2 (6 bases). V lost 1 base and J 5 bases, leaving 14 bases between the germline ends. Germline-derived CDR1 and CDR2 are LGHDT and YNNKEL (reference sequence). The CDR3 length is 15 residues. As DNA, the CDR3 is TGTGCCAGCAGCCAAGGTGAAGGCGGGATGGAGACCCAGTACTTC. Translation gives CASSQGEGGMETQYF.

The gene calls are TRBV5-1 and TRBJ2-7; 14 bases are a match to TRBD2. Germline values: CDR1 SGHRS, CDR2 YFSETQ. The V gene end was trimmed by 3 bases and the J gene end by 7 bases; junction bases not matched to a gene: 3. The CDR3 is 14 amino acids. The CDR3 DNA reads as TGCGCCAGCAGCTCGGGACTAGCGGGAGAGGAGCAGTACTTC. Protein product: CASSSGLAGEEQYF.

This chain joins TRBV21-1 and TRBJ1-2; TRBD1, the table's D call, lacks a check against the DNA. TRBV21-1 corresponds to a pseudogene. The CDR3 covers 13 residues. The CDR3 protein is CASSTSGERGYTF. The CDR3 region has the DNA TGTGCCAGCAGCACCTCAGGGGAGCGGGGCTACACCTTC.

The chain carries TRBV7-9 and TRBJ1-1, with 7 nucleotides matching TRBD1. The CDR3 is made up of 14 amino acids. The junction had 0 bases not matched to a gene; V was cut back by 1 base and J by 1 base. The germline CDR1 and CDR2 sequences are SEHNR and FQNEAQ (reference sequence). CDR3 in DNA: TGTGCCAGCAGCTTAGGACAGGGGAACACTGAAGCTTTCTTT. Its protein is CASSLGQGNTEAFF.

CDR3 sequence reads: CSVERYSGTGRGFGYEQYF. CDR3 DNA sequence: TGCAGCGTTGAACGATACTCCGGGACAGGCAGAGGTTTCGGCTACGAGCAGTACTTC. The chain employs TRBV29-1 and TRBJ2-7, with 8 bases fitting TRBD1. V lost 2 bases to trimming and J lost 3 bases; unmatched junction nucleotides: 21. The length of the CDR3 is 19 residues. The germline CDR1 and CDR2 sequences are SQVTM and ANQGSEA.

The rearrangement joins TRBV6-5 to TRBJ1-1; the D is unclear. CDR1 and CDR2 (germline): MNHEY, SVGAGI. V shed 6 bases and J shed 1 base, with 9 bases lying between them. The length of the CDR3 is 13 residues. The DNA of the CDR3 is TGTGCCAGCAGGTCCGCGGGGAACACTGAAGCTTTCTTT. This encodes CASRSAGNTEAFF.